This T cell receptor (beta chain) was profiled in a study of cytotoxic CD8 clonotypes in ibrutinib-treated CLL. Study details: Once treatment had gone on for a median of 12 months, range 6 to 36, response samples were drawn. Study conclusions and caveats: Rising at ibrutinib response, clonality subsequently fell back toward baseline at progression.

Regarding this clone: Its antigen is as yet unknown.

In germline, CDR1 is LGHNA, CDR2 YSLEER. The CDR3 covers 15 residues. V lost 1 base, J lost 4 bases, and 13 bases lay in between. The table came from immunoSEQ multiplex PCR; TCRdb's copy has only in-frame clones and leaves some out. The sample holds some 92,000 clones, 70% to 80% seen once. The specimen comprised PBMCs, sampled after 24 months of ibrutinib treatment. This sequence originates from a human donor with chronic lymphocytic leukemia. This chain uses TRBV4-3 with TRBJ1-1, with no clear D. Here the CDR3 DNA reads TGCGCCAGCAGCCAAGGGGCCCATAGCATCACTGAAGCTTTCTTT. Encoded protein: CASSQGAHSITEAFF.